Presented here are 27 T cell receptor beta chains from one specimen sequenced in a study of shared clonotypes between healthy human individuals. Clones were read by immunoSEQ multiplex PCR, and TCRdb kept only the in-frame ones, dropping some. The sample has some 2 million clones, 85% to 95% seen once. The material sequenced was naive CD4+ T cells sorted from blood. Indicated subset: CD45RA+ positively selected. The origin of the receptors is a man aged 18 to 29 in good health.

The gene calls are TRBV28 and TRBJ2-7; D is perhaps TRBD1 (6 bases). Germline loops: CDR1 MDHEN, CDR2 SYDVKM. V lost 7 bases, J lost 1 base, and 14 bases lay in between. The CDR3 contains 14 residues. The CDR3 loop reads CASTPAGASYEQYF. The CDR3 DNA reads TGTGCCAGCACCCCGGCAGGGGCATCCTACGAGCAGTACTTC.

This chain links TRBV30 with TRBJ2-1, with D tentatively TRBD1 (6 bases). V lost 4 bases, J lost 10 bases, and 20 bases lay in between. The CDR3 length is 14 residues. Per germline, CDR1 GTSNPN and CDR2 SVGIG (reference sequence). The CDR3 coding sequence is TGTGCCTGGACCATCCGGAAACAGGGTGGCGAGCAGTTCTTC. Translated, it gives CAWTIRKQGGEQFF.

This chain connects TRBV5-1 to TRBJ2-1; 13 bases are a match to TRBD2. V was pared by 3 bases and J by 0 bases, with 9 bases of the junction left unmatched. Germline CDR1 SGHRS, CDR2 YFSETQ. This CDR3 is built from 19 residues. CDR3 region: CASSWAGTSGIRSYNEQFF. The CDR3 DNA follows: TGCGCCAGCAGCTGGGCCGGGACTAGCGGGATACGCTCCTACAATGAGCAGTTCTTC.

The chain carries TRBV4-1 and TRBJ2-2, with D possibly being TRBD1 (5 bases). Germline CDR1 and CDR2: MGHRA and YSYEKL. V lost 0 bases, J lost 4 bases, and 9 bases lay in between. This CDR3 is built from 15 residues. CDR3 nucleotide sequence: TGCGCCAGCAGCCAAGATGCGACAGTCACCGGGGAGCTGTTTTTT. Its protein is CASSQDATVTGELFF.

The rearrangement joins TRBV2 to TRBJ1-1; D possibly corresponds to TRBD1 (5 bases). V shed 0 bases and J shed 4 bases, with 12 bases lying between them. This CDR3 region has 15 residues. Germline assignment: CDR1 SNHLY and CDR2 FYNNEI. The CDR3: CASSEARGDSTEAFF. The CDR3 DNA reads TGTGCCAGCAGTGAAGCGCGGGGGGATAGCACTGAAGCTTTCTTT.

This chain links TRBV27 with TRBJ1-1, with 10 positions matching TRBD1. The CDR3 loop spans 15 amino acids. Germline CDR1 reads MNHEY; CDR2 reads SMNVEV (reference sequence). Trimming at V came to 6 bases and at J to 5 bases, leaving 9 bases not matched to a gene. CDR3 bases: TGTGCCAGCAGCACCTTTCCGGGACAGGGGACTGAAGCTTTCTTT. Its protein product is CASSTFPGQGTEAFF.

This clone was counted once. This specimen includes other DNA sequences encoding the same CDR3. This chain uses TRBV7-2 with TRBJ1-5; D call uncertain. Germline CDR1 and CDR2: SGHTA and FQGNSA. The V and J ends lost 5 bases and 3 bases respectively, with 11 bases between them. The CDR3 covers 14 residues. The CDR3 here is CASSLGLSNQPQHF. As DNA, the CDR3 is TGTGCCAGCAGCCTCGGCCTCTCCAATCAGCCCCAGCATTTT.

The genes are TRBV19 and TRBJ1-1, with D possibly matching TRBD1 (6 bases). V gave up 5 bases and J gave up 1 base, with 17 bases separating them. The CDR3 is 16 residues long. Germline CDR1 and CDR2: LNHDA and SQIVND (reference sequence). This CDR3 reads CASSDPYRDGNTEAFF. DNA for the CDR3: TGTGCCAGTAGTGACCCCTACAGGGACGGGAACACTGAAGCTTTCTTT.

The genes are TRBV5-6 and TRBJ1-4; D gene unclear. Germline V lookup: CDR1 SGHDT, CDR2 YYEEEE. V was pared by 1 base and J by 7 bases, with 17 bases between. The CDR3 length is 16 residues. This CDR3 reads CASSLRGWERSEKLFF. CDR3 sequence (DNA): TGTGCCAGCAGCTTGCGCGGGTGGGAAAGAAGTGAAAAACTGTTTTTT.

The gene calls are TRBV5-8 and TRBJ1-2; D not certain. Germline V gene lookup returns CDR1 SGHTS and CDR2 YDEGEE. The CDR3 covers 15 residues. The V gene lost 0 bases and the J gene lost 5 bases, with 14 bases spanning the gap. The CDR3, as DNA: TGTGCCAGCAGCTTGGCAGCCGCATCGACGTATGGCTACACCTTC. It codes for CASSLAAASTYGYTF.

This clone was seen only a few times. This chain connects TRBV7-9 to TRBJ2-3; 9 bases are shared with TRBD2. With 6 bases clipped from V and 2 bases from J, the junction kept 6 bases outside the gene matches. The CDR3 is 15 residues long. Germline values: CDR1 SEHNR, CDR2 FQNEAQ (reference sequence). The CDR3: CASRRLADFTDTQYF. The CDR3 DNA sequence: TGTGCCAGCAGGAGACTAGCGGATTTCACAGATACGCAGTATTTT.

The chain links TRBV2 to TRBJ1-1, with D uncertain. V was trimmed by 6 bases and J by 4 bases, leaving 15 bases between them. CDR3 length: 14 residues. Looked up from germline, CDR1 is SNHLY and CDR2 is FYNNEI. The DNA for the CDR3 is TGTGCCAGCAGCGAGCGGGAGAAGGGCACTGAAGCTTTCTTT. Translation: CASSEREKGTEAFF.

This rearrangement joins TRBV5-1 to TRBJ1-2; D might be TRBD1 (5 bases). V lost 3 bases, J lost 0 bases, and 15 bases lay in between. CDR1 is SGHRS, CDR2 YFSETQ, per germline. This CDR3 has 16 amino acids. As DNA, the CDR3 is TGCGCCAGCAGCTATTCCGGGACGGGAACTAACTATGGCTACACCTTC. Translation gives CASSYSGTGTNYGYTF.

As regards this clone: The sample carries other DNA sequences with the same CDR3. The V call is TRBV5-1, the J call TRBJ2-3; 8 positions agree with TRBD2. The ends lost 0 bases at V and 4 bases at J; junction bases unmatched: 4. From germline, CDR1 is SGHRS and CDR2 YFSETQ. CDR3 length: 15 amino acids. CDR3 loop: CASSLDAGGADTQYF. The CDR3 bases are TGCGCCAGCAGCTTGGATGCGGGAGGCGCAGATACGCAGTATTTT. Full variable domain (missing parts from reference TRBV5-1 and TRBJ2-3): KAGVTQTPRYLIKTRGQQVTLSCSPISGHRSVSWYQQTPGQGLQFLFEYFSETQRNKGNFPGRFSGRQFSNSRSEMNVSTLELGDSALYLCASSLDAGGADTQYFGPGTRLTVL.

The rearrangement uses TRBV20-1 and TRBJ2-5; D gene unclear. This CDR3 is built from 10 residues. Trimming left V 2 bases short and J 7 bases short, with 5 bases between. Germline-derived CDR1 and CDR2 are DFQATT and SNEGSKA (reference sequence). Here the CDR3 reads CSARMGTQYF. In DNA, the CDR3 is TGCAGTGCTAGAATGGGGACCCAGTACTTC.

The chain is built from TRBV28 and TRBJ2-3; D gene ambiguous. The V end lost 5 bases, the J end lost 3 bases, and 3 bases lay between the germline ends. The germline V gene encodes CDR1 MDHEN and CDR2 SYDVKM. This CDR3 is 11 amino acids long. CDR3 protein: CASSITDTQYF. Written as DNA, the CDR3 is TGTGCCAGCAGTATAACAGATACGCAGTATTTT.

The chain has TRBV7-2 and TRBJ1-1; TRBD1 is a possible D gene (5 bases). This CDR3 is 15 amino acids long. V was clipped by 0 bases and J by 0 bases, with 8 bases between them. Germline-derived CDR1 and CDR2 are SGHTA and FQGNSA. The CDR3 nucleotides are TGTGCCAGCAGCTTAGCAGGGGTGGTGAACACTGAAGCTTTCTTT. Translated, it gives CASSLAGVVNTEAFF.

With regard to this clone: Additional DNA sequences in this sample encode the identical CDR3. In nucleotides, the CDR3 is TGTGCCAGCAGGGGATCAGGTGCAACTAATGAAAAACTGTTTTTT. Amino acids: CASRGSGATNEKLFF. The chain is built from TRBV2 and TRBJ1-4; no firm D call. Trimming removed 6 bases at V and 0 bases at J, with 11 bases between. The CDR3 sequence is 15 residues long. Germline-derived CDR1 and CDR2 are SNHLY and FYNNEI. Looking up the rest from reference TRBV2 and TRBJ1-4 gives the full variable domain: EPEVTQTPSHQVTQMGQEVILRCVPISNHLYFYWYRQILGQKVEFLVSFYNNEISEKSEIFDDQFSVERPDGSNFTLKIRSTKLEDSAMYFCASRGSGATNEKLFFGSGTQLSVL.

The chain links TRBV10-3 to TRBJ1-2, with 7 bases lining up with TRBD1. Germline V lookup: CDR1 ENHRY, CDR2 SYGVKD. This CDR3 comprises 15 residues. V trimming: 0 bases; J trimming: 3 bases; junction bases outside the gene matches: 4. CDR3 loop: CAISESGQGDYGYTF. The CDR3 DNA sequence: TGTGCCATCAGTGAGTCTGGGCAGGGGGACTATGGCTACACCTTC.

This chain connects TRBV7-6 to TRBJ1-6; D not resolved. The germline V gene has CDR1 SGHVS and CDR2 FNYEAQ. The CDR3 consists of 15 residues. V shed 5 bases and J shed 6 bases, with 14 bases lying between them. CDR3: CASSGLGWGNSPLHF. The CDR3 DNA reads as TGTGCCAGCAGCGGGTTAGGGTGGGGTAATTCACCCCTCCACTTT.

On this clone itself: In the same sample, other DNA sequences code for this CDR3. The rearrangement uses TRBV5-1 and TRBJ2-7; D not certain. V lost 0 bases, J lost 4 bases, and 5 bases lay in between. This CDR3 region has 12 residues. Germline-derived CDR1 and CDR2 are SGHRS and YFSETQ. CDR3 region: CASSLGQYEQYF. The CDR3 DNA is TGCGCCAGCAGCTTGGGCCAATACGAGCAGTACTTC.

Comments on this clone: The sample holds other DNA sequences that translate to the same CDR3. The chain employs TRBV7-6 and TRBJ2-7; 10 nucleotides line up with TRBD1. Germline CDR1 and CDR2: SGHVS and FNYEAQ. The CDR3 covers 15 residues. V shed 1 base and J 4 bases; nucleotides not matched to a gene: 4. CDR3 DNA sequence: TGTGCCAGCAGCTTAGAGGGACAGGGGAGTTACGAGCAGTACTTC. It is translated as CASSLEGQGSYEQYF.

This chain connects TRBV5-8 to TRBJ2-3; 10 nucleotides match TRBD2. The CDR3 spans 17 residues. CDR1 is SGHTS, CDR2 YDEGEE, per germline. V trimming: 4 bases; J trimming: 2 bases; junction bases outside the gene matches: 10. CDR3 sequence reads: CASSLLGLADLTDTQYF. The DNA of the CDR3 is TGTGCCAGCAGCCTGTTAGGACTAGCGGATCTCACAGATACGCAGTATTTT.

Points on this clone: This sample includes further DNA sequences coding for the same CDR3. V and J are TRBV25-1 and TRBJ2-1; 8 bases align to TRBD2. The V and J ends lost 2 bases and 1 base, in that order; junction bases with no gene match: 1. The CDR3 runs 15 residues. In germline, CDR1 is MGHDK, CDR2 SYGVNS. CDR3 sequence: CASSEAGGSYNEQFF. CDR3 DNA: TGTGCCAGCAGTGAAGCGGGAGGATCCTACAATGAGCAGTTCTTC.

The rearrangement uses TRBV6-6 and TRBJ1-1, with a weak D call TRBD1 (5 bases). The ends were cut back, 7 bases at V and 4 bases at J, with 16 bases in the middle. Germline-derived CDR1 and CDR2 are MNHNY and SVGAGI (reference sequence). The CDR3 covers 14 residues. CDR3 DNA: TGTGCCAGCACCTACGAAGGGGCGCGCACTGAAGCTTTCTTT. Translation: CASTYEGARTEAFF.

V gene TRBV6-5 combines with J gene TRBJ1-1, with D possibly TRBD1 on 6 matching bases. Deletions cut 10 bases from V and 0 bases from J, with 18 bases between. This CDR3 is 15 amino acids long. The germline V gene has CDR1 MNHEY and CDR2 SVGAGI. The CDR3 protein is CATSTHGGVNTEAFF. Here the CDR3 DNA reads TGTGCCACCTCAACCCATGGGGGCGTGAACACTGAAGCTTTCTTT.

The V and J genes are TRBV19 and TRBJ2-3; D may be TRBD2 (5 bases). The CDR3 sequence is 13 residues long. The V end was cut by 5 bases, the J end by 4 bases, with 10 bases between. Germline CDR1 LNHDA, CDR2 SQIVND (reference sequence). CDR3: CASSVRVADTQYF. In nucleotides, the CDR3 is TGTGCCAGTAGTGTGAGGGTGGCAGATACGCAGTATTTT.